The 3 T cell receptor beta chains reported below all come from one sample, sequenced in a study of T cell responses to AZD1222 COVID-19 vaccine. Data came from immunoSEQ multiplex PCR; TCRdb stores just in-frame clones and leaves some out. The top ten clones hold around 39% of a sample with 13,000 or so clones, approximately 84% of them seen once. The sequences come from peripheral blood, collected 28 days after the second AZD1222 dose. Receptors originate from an adult who received the AZD1222 COVID-19 vaccine.

This chain uses TRBV28 with TRBJ2-2; no definite D call. This CDR3 has 16 residues. Trimming left V 0 bases short and J 2 bases short, with 10 bases between. Germline loops: CDR1 MDHEN, CDR2 SYDVKM. The CDR3 loop reads CASSLWKGPNTGELFF. The CDR3 region has the DNA TGTGCCAGCAGTTTATGGAAGGGTCCTAACACCGGGGAGCTGTTTTTT.

The gene calls are TRBV7-9 and TRBJ2-3; 7 nucleotides line up with TRBD2. The CDR3 sequence is 13 residues long. The germline CDR1 and CDR2 sequences are SEHNR and FQNEAQ (reference sequence). V lost 1 base and J lost 6; bases outside the gene matches: 1. The CDR3 DNA reads as TGTGCCAGCAGCTTAGTGGGGGGGGATACGCAGTATTTT. It specifies CASSLVGGDTQYF.

V gene TRBV2 combines with J gene TRBJ2-3, with D perhaps assigned TRBD1 or TRBD2 (5 bases each). CDR1 and CDR2 from the germline V gene are SNHLY and FYNNEI. CDR3 length equals 14 residues. V dropped 10 bases and J dropped 0 bases, with 14 bases sitting between them. The CDR3 protein is CATTGLSSTDTQYF. Written as DNA, the CDR3 is TGTGCCACCACAGGACTCTCGAGCACAGATACGCAGTATTTT. Filled out from reference TRBV2 and TRBJ2-3, the complete variable domain reads EPEVTQTPSHQVTQMGQEVILRCVPISNHLYFYWYRQILGQKVEFLVSFYNNEISEKSEIFDDQFSVERPDGSNFTLKIRSTKLEDSAMYFCATTGLSSTDTQYFGPGTRLTVL.